The 24 T cell receptor beta chains presented below share a single source sample, sequenced in a study of technical replicates of blood from a few donors (TCRdb year 2017). The library came from the immunoSEQ multiplex PCR assay. TCRdb stores this immuneACCESS table with in-frame sequences only. Part of the clones is absent; in the studies checked, under half of the shortfall reflects unresolved V genes, and no reason is known for the rest. The sample data list fewer than 110,000 clones, and over 90% of these were observed just once. The ten largest clonotypes hold 0.21% of the sample. Source material: T cells isolated from PBMCs. These receptors originate from a human donor in good health.

Of note for this clone: One end of the junction does not line up with germline, which may come from a read error. The sample contains more than one DNA sequence encoding this CDR3. The chain joins TRBV6-5 to TRBJ1-1; D not resolved. The germline V gene encodes CDR1 MNHEY and CDR2 SVGAGI. This CDR3 contains 13 residues. CDR3 in DNA: TGTGCCAGCAGTTATACGGGGAACACTGAGGCTTTCTTT. Translating gives CASSYTGNTEAFF.

The chain links TRBV9 to TRBJ2-5; TRBD2 matches at 7 bases. The CDR3 has 16 amino acids. The V gene end was trimmed by 0 bases and the J gene end by 5 bases; junction bases not matched to a gene: 10. Germline values: CDR1 SGDLS, CDR2 YYNGEE. The CDR3 sequence is CASSVERRGSGETQYF. The CDR3 DNA is TGTGCCAGCAGCGTAGAGAGACGCGGGAGTGGGGAGACCCAGTACTTC.

The gene calls are TRBV7-2 and TRBJ2-3, with TRBD2 identical over 9 bases. The ends lost 5 bases at V and 5 bases at J; junction bases unmatched: 5. The CDR3 totals 14 residues. The germline V gene has CDR1 SGHTA and CDR2 FQGNSA. CDR3 nucleotides: TGTGCCAGCAGCACTAGCGGGTACGGAGATACGCAGTATTTT. Its translation is CASSTSGYGDTQYF.

The rearrangement joins TRBV27 to TRBJ2-3; the D is unclear. The CDR3 contains 13 residues. Germline CDR1 reads MNHEY; CDR2 reads SMNVEV (reference sequence). The V gene lost 3 bases and the J gene lost 4 bases, with 8 bases spanning the gap. The CDR3 here is CASSFGQADTQYF. In DNA, the CDR3 is TGTGCCAGCAGTTTTGGGCAGGCAGATACGCAGTATTTT.

The chain carries TRBV9 and TRBJ2-2; 10 bases map to TRBD2. CDR1 and CDR2 from the germline V gene are SGDLS and YYNGEE. V shed 2 bases, J shed 4 bases, and the junction held 2 bases outside the gene matches. The CDR3 is 15 residues long. In DNA, the CDR3 is TGTGCCAGCAGCGTTAGCGGGAGGAGCACCGGGGAGCTGTTTTTT. It specifies CASSVSGRSTGELFF.

Only one count was recorded for this clone. The V and J genes are TRBV7-8 and TRBJ1-1, with unresolved D. In germline, CDR1 is SGHVS, CDR2 FQNEAQ. V was cut by 5 bases and J by 7 bases, with 17 bases left in between. The CDR3 length is 14 residues. The CDR3 here is CASSPSRVKIEAFF. The CDR3 nucleotides are TGTGCCAGCAGCCCCTCCCGGGTTAAAATTGAAGCTTTCTTT.

This chain joins TRBV11-2 and TRBJ2-5; 13 nucleotides agree with TRBD2. Germline-derived CDR1 and CDR2 are SGHAT and FQNNGV. Unmatched junction bases numbered 6, after V lost 10 bases and J lost 4 bases. The CDR3 length is 14 residues. CDR3 DNA: TGTGCCACCTCGGGACTAGCGGGAAGAGAGACCCAGTACTTC. Amino acid sequence: CATSGLAGRETQYF.

The chain is built from TRBV7-2 and TRBJ1-1; D may be TRBD1 (5 bases). The CDR3 sequence is 13 residues long. Germline V gene lookup returns CDR1 SGHTA and CDR2 FQGNSA. The V gene lost 3 bases and the J gene lost 5 bases, with 10 bases spanning the gap. The CDR3 loop reads CASSFVEGTEAFF. The CDR3 nucleotides read TGTGCCAGCAGCTTCGTGGAGGGGACTGAAGCTTTCTTT.

The rearrangement uses TRBV6-4 and TRBJ1-2; 10 positions agree with TRBD1. J was trimmed by 5 bases and V by 3 bases; bases with no gene match: 6. Per the germline V gene, CDR1 is MRHNA and CDR2 is SNTAGT. This CDR3 is 15 amino acids long. Here the CDR3 reads CASSEGQGEGYGYTF. CDR3 sequence (DNA): TGTGCCAGCAGTGAAGGACAGGGGGAAGGGTATGGCTACACCTTC.

The chain uses TRBV11-3 and TRBJ1-4, with D uncertain. The CDR3 has 14 residues. Germline assignment: CDR1 SGHNT and CDR2 YENEEA. V lost 1 base and J lost 4, with 7 bases in between. In DNA form, the CDR3 reads TGTGCCAGCAGCTTAGGAAGGAGTAATGAAAAACTGTTTTTT. Protein sequence: CASSLGRSNEKLFF. Full variable domain (outside the CDR3, taken from reference TRBV11-3 and TRBJ1-4): EAGVVQSPRYKIIEKKQPVAFWCNPISGHNTLYWYLQNLGQGPELLIRYENEEAVDDSQLPKDRFSAERLKGVDSTLKIQPAELGDSAVYLCASSLGRSNEKLFFGSGTQLSVL.

This chain connects TRBV18 to TRBJ2-2, with TRBD1 matching over 8 bases. Trimming removed 0 bases from V and 1 base from J; junction bases left unmatched: 1. Germline-derived CDR1 and CDR2 are KGHSH and LQKENI. There are 16 residues in the CDR3. This CDR3 is CASSPPTGVNTGELFF. CDR3 in DNA: TGTGCCAGCTCACCACCGACAGGGGTGAACACCGGGGAGCTGTTTTTT.

V is TRBV4-1 and J is TRBJ2-7; 10 bases agree with TRBD2. The CDR3 sequence is 15 residues long. The germline CDR1 and CDR2 sequences are MGHRA and YSYEKL. The ends lost 0 bases at V and 6 bases at J; junction bases unmatched: 5. This CDR3 reads CASSQDEREGGEQYF. Here the CDR3 DNA reads TGCGCCAGCAGCCAAGATGAGCGGGAGGGAGGCGAGCAGTACTTC.

This chain connects TRBV25-1 to TRBJ2-1; maybe TRBD2 (5 bases). This CDR3 spans 15 amino acids. Germline CDR1 MGHDK, CDR2 SYGVNS. V lost 6 bases to trimming and J lost 6 bases, with 18 bases between them. CDR3 region: CASSQKRDLVNEQFF. The CDR3 nucleotides read TGTGCCAGCAGCCAAAAACGGGATTTGGTCAATGAGCAGTTCTTC.

DNA for the CDR3: TGTGCCAGCAGCTCCAAACAGGGAAGCGGTGAGACCCAGTACTTC. This gives the protein CASSSKQGSGETQYF. The chain employs TRBV11-2 and TRBJ2-5; perhaps TRBD1 as D (6 bases). The ends were cut back, 4 bases at V and 5 bases at J, with 17 bases in the middle. The CDR3 is made up of 15 amino acids. Germline V gives CDR1 SGHAT, CDR2 FQNNGV.

The count of this clone is one. The chain carries TRBV14 and TRBJ2-7; 7 bases agree with TRBD1. This CDR3 spans 16 amino acids. The V gene's germline CDR1 is SGHDN and CDR2 FVKESK. Trimming cost V 2 bases and J 0 bases; bases outside gene matches: 7. CDR3 coding DNA: TGTGCCAGCAGCCAAACGGACAGGCCGAGCTCCTACGAGCAGTACTTC. It yields the protein CASSQTDRPSSYEQYF.

The table lists this clone with a count of one. CDR3 in amino acids: CASSLGGQGRLLGGGYTF. DNA for the CDR3: TGTGCCAGCAGCTTAGGGGGACAGGGACGACTTCTTGGGGGTGGCTACACCTTC. The genes are TRBV7-2 and TRBJ1-2, with 9 bases matching TRBD1. Germline loops: CDR1 SGHTA, CDR2 FQGNSA. The V gene end was trimmed by 1 base and the J gene end by 7 bases; junction bases not matched to a gene: 16. The CDR3 length is 18 residues.

This chain uses TRBV28 with TRBJ2-7, with D unclear. Trimming removed 2 bases from V and 6 bases from J, with 11 bases in between. The V gene's germline CDR1 is MDHEN and CDR2 SYDVKM. The CDR3 extends over 13 amino acids. The CDR3 DNA sequence: TGTGCCAGCAGTTTACCTGGCCCCAGCGAGCAGTACTTC. Amino acid sequence: CASSLPGPSEQYF.

J is TRBJ1-1 and V is TRBV6-1; TRBD1 aligns across 7 bases. V was pared by 3 bases and J by 6 bases, with 4 bases of the junction left unmatched. The germline V gene has CDR1 MNHNS and CDR2 SASEGT. The CDR3 consists of 13 residues. CDR3 DNA: TGTGCCAGCAGTGACTTGACAGGGCCTGAAGCTTTCTTT. It codes for CASSDLTGPEAFF.

This rearrangement joins TRBV7-9 to TRBJ2-7; weak D call: TRBD1 (5 bases). Trimming cost V 2 bases and J 5 bases, with 7 bases left between them. Germline loops: CDR1 SEHNR, CDR2 FQNEAQ (reference sequence). This CDR3 contains 12 residues. This chain's CDR3 is CASSLQGHEQYF. In DNA form, the CDR3 reads TGTGCCAGCAGCTTACAGGGCCACGAGCAGTACTTC. Based on the CDR3 plus reference TRBV7-9 and TRBJ2-7, the full variable domain is DTGVSQNPRHKITKRGQNVTFRCDPISEHNRLYWYRQTLGQGPEFLTYFQNEAQLEKSRLLSDRFSAERPKGSFSTLEIQRTEQGDSAMYLCASSLQGHEQYFGPGTRLTVT.

V is TRBV19 and J is TRBJ1-1; maybe TRBD1 (5 bases). Germline lookup yields CDR1 LNHDA and CDR2 SQIVND (reference sequence). The ends were cut back, 5 bases at V and 2 bases at J, with 15 bases in the middle. This CDR3 has 15 amino acids. CDR3: CASSSTGLLNTEAFF. CDR3 bases: TGTGCCAGTAGTTCCACGGGACTCCTTAACACTGAAGCTTTCTTT.

This clone was seen only once. V usage is TRBV28 and J usage is TRBJ2-7; D perhaps matches TRBD2 (7 bases). The CDR3 runs to 14 residues. Germline lookup yields CDR1 MDHEN and CDR2 SYDVKM. The germline V and J ends were trimmed by 6 bases and 0 bases, with 12 bases remaining between them. CDR3 residues: CASREGGASYEQYF. The CDR3, as DNA: TGTGCCAGCAGGGAAGGGGGGGCCTCCTACGAGCAGTACTTC.

This rearrangement joins TRBV19 to TRBJ2-1, with D maybe TRBD2 (5 bases). Deletions cut 1 base from V and 5 bases from J, with 12 bases between. Germline V CDR1 and CDR2: LNHDA, SQIVND (reference sequence). The CDR3 spans 15 residues. CDR3 region: CASSIVRAVNNEQFF. As DNA, the CDR3 is TGTGCCAGTAGTATAGTGAGAGCGGTAAACAATGAGCAGTTCTTC.

V gene TRBV7-9 combines with J gene TRBJ2-5, with D possibly matching TRBD1 (5 bases). The length of the CDR3 is 16 residues. The germline gives CDR1 SEHNR, CDR2 FQNEAQ (reference sequence). V was trimmed by 4 bases and J by 2 bases, leaving 17 bases between them. The CDR3 DNA reads TGTGCCAGCAGCTCACAACGCCGGAAGGGGCAAGAGACCCAGTACTTC. It yields the protein CASSSQRRKGQETQYF.

The rearrangement links TRBV27 to TRBJ1-1; tentatively, D is TRBD1 (5 bases). The V end lost 3 bases, the J end lost 4 bases, and 12 bases lay between the germline ends. Germline CDR1 is MNHEY and CDR2 is SMNVEV (reference sequence). The CDR3 totals 14 residues. The CDR3 coding sequence is TGTGCCAGCAGTTTGCAGGGAGGAGGCACTGAAGCTTTCTTT. Its protein is CASSLQGGGTEAFF.